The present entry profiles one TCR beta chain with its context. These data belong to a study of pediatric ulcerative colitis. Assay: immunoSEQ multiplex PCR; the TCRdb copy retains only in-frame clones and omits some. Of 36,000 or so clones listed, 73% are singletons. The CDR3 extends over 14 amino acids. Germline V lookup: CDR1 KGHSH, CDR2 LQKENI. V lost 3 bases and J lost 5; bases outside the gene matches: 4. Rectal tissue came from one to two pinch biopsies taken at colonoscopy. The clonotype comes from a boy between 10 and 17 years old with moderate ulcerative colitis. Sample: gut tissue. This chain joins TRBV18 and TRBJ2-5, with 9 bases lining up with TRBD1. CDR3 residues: CASSPGQGVETQYF. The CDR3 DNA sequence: TGTGCCAGCTCACCGGGACAGGGTGTGGAGACCCAGTACTTC.